This T cell receptor (beta chain) comes out of a study of T-cell reconstitution after alpha-beta-depleted transplantation in children. This sample's TCRbeta library carried unique molecular identifier barcodes. One entry per CDR3 protein, called by TCRdb with MiXCR from the PCR reads. This sample has hundreds of thousands of distinct CDR3 sequences, with around 15% found just once. The CDR3 runs 13 residues. The clonotype was recovered from a male patient aged 10 to 17 who had a stem cell transplant for acute lymphoblastic leukemia, so the T cells may come from the graft donor. The chain uses TRBV21-1 and TRBJ1-4; whether TRBD1, the table's D call, matches the DNA was not checked. TRBV21-1 is termed a pseudogene. The sample consisted of PBMCs, mostly from graft donor cells, taken 360 days after TCRalphabeta/CD19-depleted stem cell transplant. The CDR3 reads CASSKQGGEKLFF. The CDR3 nucleotides are TGTGCCAGCAGCAAGCAGGGTGGGGAAAAACTGTTTTTT.